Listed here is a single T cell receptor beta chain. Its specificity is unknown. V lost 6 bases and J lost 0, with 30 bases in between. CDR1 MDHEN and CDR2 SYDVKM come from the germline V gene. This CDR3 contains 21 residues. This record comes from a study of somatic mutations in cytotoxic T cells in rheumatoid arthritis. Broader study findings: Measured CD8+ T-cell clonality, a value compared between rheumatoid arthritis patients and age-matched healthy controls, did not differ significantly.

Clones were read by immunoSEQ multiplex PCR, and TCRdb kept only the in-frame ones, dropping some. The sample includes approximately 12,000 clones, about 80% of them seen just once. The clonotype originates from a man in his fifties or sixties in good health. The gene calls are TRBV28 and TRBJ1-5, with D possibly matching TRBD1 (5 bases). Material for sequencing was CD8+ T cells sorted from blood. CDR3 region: CASSLEMGPDRDFYSNQPQHF. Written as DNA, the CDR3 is TGTGCCAGCAGCCTAGAAATGGGCCCCGATAGGGACTTCTATAGCAATCAGCCCCAGCATTTT. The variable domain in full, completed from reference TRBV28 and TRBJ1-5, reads DVKVTQSSRYLVKRTGEKVFLECVQDMDHENMFWYRQDPGLGLRLIYFSYDVKMKEKGDIPEGYSVSREKKERFSLILESASTNQTSMYLCASSLEMGPDRDFYSNQPQHFGDGTRLSIL.